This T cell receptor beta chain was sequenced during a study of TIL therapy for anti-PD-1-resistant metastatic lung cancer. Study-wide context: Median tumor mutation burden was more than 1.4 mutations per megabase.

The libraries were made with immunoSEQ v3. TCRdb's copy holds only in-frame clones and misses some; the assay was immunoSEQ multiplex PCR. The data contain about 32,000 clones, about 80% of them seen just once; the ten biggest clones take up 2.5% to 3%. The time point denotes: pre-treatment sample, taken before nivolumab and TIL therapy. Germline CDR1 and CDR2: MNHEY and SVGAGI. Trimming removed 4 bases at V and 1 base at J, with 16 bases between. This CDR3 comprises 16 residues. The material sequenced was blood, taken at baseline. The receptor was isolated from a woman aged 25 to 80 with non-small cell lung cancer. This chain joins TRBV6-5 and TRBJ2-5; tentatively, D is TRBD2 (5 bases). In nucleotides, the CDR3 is TGTGCCAGCAGTTCTATTTTTCCGGCGGGCCAAGAGACCCAGTACTTC. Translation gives CASSSIFPAGQETQYF.